Listed here are 16 T cell receptor beta chains from one sample, sequenced in a study of blood T cells in healthy people across ages. Combining a sample-barcoded 5' primer with a J-beta primer mix, a second PCR ran for roughly 7 to 12 cycles. In TCRdb, the 5' RACE reads were re-called with MiXCR into one record per CDR3 protein. Of hundreds of thousands of distinct CDR3 sequences in the sample, approximately 44% are singletons; the top ten hold 15% to 25%. Sequenced: blood. The source of these receptors is a man aged 55 to 70 in good health.

In this sample, this clonotype turned up a few times. CDR3 protein: CASSPRGREATDTQYF. CDR3 nucleotide sequence: TGTGCCAGCAGTCCCAGGGGGCGCGAGGCCACAGATACGCAGTATTTT. The rearrangement joins TRBV12-3 or TRBV12-4 to TRBJ2-3, with 8 bases identical to TRBD1. There are 16 residues in the CDR3. Trimming removed 5 bases from V and 2 bases from J; junction bases left unmatched: 9.

This sequence joins TRBV7-9 and TRBJ2-4, with D possibly being TRBD2 (7 bases). V gave up 5 bases and J gave up 3 bases, with 14 bases separating them. Looked up from germline, CDR1 is SEHNR and CDR2 is FQNEAQ (reference sequence). The CDR3 sequence is 15 residues long. The CDR3 is CASSPGEGVKNIQYF. The CDR3 DNA reads TGTGCCAGCAGCCCCGGGGAGGGGGTCAAAAACATTCAGTACTTC.

The chain uses TRBV27 and TRBJ1-1; D gene ambiguous. The CDR3 sequence is 13 residues long. Germline values: CDR1 MNHEY, CDR2 SMNVEV (reference sequence). Trimming left V 5 bases short and J 1 base short, with 8 bases between. CDR3 DNA: TGTGCCAGCAGTGTAAGAACGAACACTGAAGCTTTCTTT. It specifies CASSVRTNTEAFF.

Remarks on this clonotype: An end of the junction differs from the germline gene, which may be a read error. The J gene is TRBJ2-1, the V gene TRBV7-9; 12 positions match TRBD2. Per germline, CDR1 SEHNR and CDR2 FQNEAQ (reference sequence). The CDR3 spans 16 residues. CDR3 coding DNA: TGTGCCAGCAGCCCCTCGACTAGCGGGGGTTACAGTGAGCAGTTCTTC. The encoded protein is CASSPSTSGGYSEQFF.

This clonotype has just a few counts. This rearrangement joins TRBV12-3 or TRBV12-4 to TRBJ1-6; D possibly corresponds to TRBD1 (6 bases). The CDR3 extends over 13 amino acids. The V end was cut by 5 bases, the J end by 7 bases, with 9 bases between. This CDR3 is CASSIQGNSPLHF. CDR3 bases: TGTGCCAGCAGTATACAGGGAAATTCACCCCTCCACTTT.

This rearrangement joins TRBV6-6 to TRBJ1-2; D is undetermined. This CDR3 contains 12 residues. V gave up 7 bases and J gave up 6 bases, with 12 bases separating them. Germline V gene sequence: CDR1 MNHNY, CDR2 SVGAGI (reference sequence). CDR3 region: CASTLTLNGYTF. Here the CDR3 DNA reads TGTGCCAGCACCCTAACATTAAATGGCTACACCTTC.

In this sample, this clonotype turned up a few times. Possible read error: a much larger clone is one base away. The genes are TRBV7-2 and TRBJ2-7; D is possibly TRBD1 (6 bases). This CDR3 comprises 16 residues. Trimming took 4 bases from V and 0 from J, leaving 16 bases between them. Germline CDR1 reads SGHTA; CDR2 reads FQGNSA. The CDR3 region is CASSSFVGTSSYEQYF. Here the CDR3 DNA reads TGTGCCAGCAGCTCTTTTGTAGGGACAAGCTCCTACGAGCAGTACTTC.

The chain joins TRBV4-3 to TRBJ2-3; D is possibly TRBD1 or TRBD2 (5 bases each). This CDR3 spans 16 amino acids. The ends were cut back, 4 bases at V and 2 bases at J, with 16 bases in the middle. The germline V gene encodes CDR1 LGHNA and CDR2 YSLEER. The CDR3 DNA sequence: TGCGCCAGCAGCCGAGGACCCCAGGGAGCCACAGATACGCAGTATTTT. Protein product: CASSRGPQGATDTQYF.

The chain has TRBV2 and TRBJ2-3, with D unclear. This CDR3 spans 14 amino acids. Germline V CDR1 and CDR2: SNHLY, FYNNEI. V was shortened by 7 bases and J by 2 bases, with 13 bases between the two germline ends. This CDR3 reads CASIPDKYTDTQYF. The CDR3 nucleotides read TGTGCCAGCATTCCAGACAAGTACACAGATACGCAGTATTTT. The full variable domain, its missing parts supplied by reference TRBV2 and TRBJ2-3, is EPEVTQTPSHQVTQMGQEVILRCVPISNHLYFYWYRQILGQKVEFLVSFYNNEISEKSEIFDDQFSVERPDGSNFTLKIRSTKLEDSAMYFCASIPDKYTDTQYFGPGTRLTVL.

The chain carries TRBV4-3 and TRBJ1-1; D is ambiguous. This CDR3 region has 13 residues. Trimming removed 4 bases from V and 3 bases from J, with 9 bases in between. The germline gives CDR1 LGHNA, CDR2 YSLEER. The CDR3 DNA follows: TGCGCCAGCAGCCGCGCGACGTACACTGAAGCTTTCTTT. This codes for CASSRATYTEAFF.

The chain combines TRBV6-4 with TRBJ2-1, with TRBD1 identical over 11 bases. This CDR3 has 14 residues. Per germline, CDR1 MRHNA and CDR2 SNTAGT. Trimming removed 2 bases from V and 6 bases from J; junction bases left unmatched: 0. CDR3: CASSDGTGGNEQFF. The CDR3 DNA follows: TGTGCCAGCAGTGACGGGACAGGGGGCAATGAGCAGTTCTTC.

The genes are TRBV20-1 and TRBJ2-1, with 7 nucleotides matching TRBD1. Germline CDR1 and CDR2: DFQATT and SNEGSKA (reference sequence). Trimming removed 7 bases from V and 6 bases from J; junction bases left unmatched: 6. The CDR3 totals 12 residues. The DNA of the CDR3 is TGCAGTGTCAGAGGGACAGTCAATGAGCAGTTCTTC. Its protein product is CSVRGTVNEQFF.

V is TRBV7-2 and J is TRBJ2-2; D possibly corresponds to TRBD1 (6 bases). CDR3 length: 17 amino acids. The germline CDR1 and CDR2 sequences are SGHTA and FQGNSA. Trimming pared 6 bases from V and 8 bases from J, leaving 25 bases between. The CDR3 coding sequence is TGTGCCAGCAGAGAGAGAGGGGGAAGCCTAGTAGAGGGGGAGCTGTTTTTT. Encoded protein: CASRERGGSLVEGELFF.

The rearrangement joins TRBV7-2 to TRBJ2-7; weak D call: TRBD1 (5 bases). The J call could be wrong; TRBJ2-5 is a better fit for the DNA end. Per germline, CDR1 SGHTA and CDR2 FQGNSA. This CDR3 is 13 amino acids long. The CDR3 DNA follows: TGTGCCAGCAGCTTAGGACAGAGCGCGACCCAGTACTTC. Its translation: CASSLGQSATQYF.

V gene TRBV12-3 or TRBV12-4 combines with J gene TRBJ2-3, with TRBD2 matching 10 bases. The trim removed 6 bases at V and 1 base at J, leaving 4 bases unmatched. The CDR3 has 15 amino acids. CDR3 protein: CASSTSGDRTDTQYF. CDR3 sequence (DNA): TGTGCCAGCAGCACTAGCGGGGACCGCACAGATACGCAGTATTTT.

In regard to this clonotype: A single base separates this from a much larger clone, so it may be a read error. V gene TRBV28 combines with J gene TRBJ2-5, with unresolved D. The DNA end is more similar to TRBJ2-7, so the J call may be wrong. From germline, CDR1 is MDHEN and CDR2 SYDVKM. The CDR3 sequence is 15 residues long. CDR3 DNA: TGTACCAGCAGTTTAGGGTCCTTGGGGACCTACGAGCAGTACTTC. Protein product: CTSSLGSLGTYEQYF.